This T cell receptor (beta chain) was observed in a study of shared clonotypes between healthy human individuals. Assay: immunoSEQ multiplex PCR; the TCRdb copy retains only in-frame clones and omits some. The sample holds under 600,000 clones, approximately 79% seen once. Free of recent acute infections or vaccinations, the donors were healthy HIV-negative adults. Germline loops: CDR1 MNHNS, CDR2 SASEGT. The V gene lost 1 base and the J gene lost 7 bases, with 10 bases spanning the gap. This CDR3 comprises 14 residues. The chain couples TRBV6-1 to TRBJ2-2, with D perhaps TRBD2 (6 bases). The material sequenced was PBMCs. The TCR sequence derives from a woman aged 40 to 49 in good health. Some clones in this sample may be carry-over from other donors' samples. The CDR3 DNA reads as TGTGCCAGCAGTGAAGGGCTAGCGAGCGGGGAGCTGTTTTTT. Encoded protein: CASSEGLASGELFF.